Shown below are 26 T cell receptor beta chains from a single sample sequenced in a study of human T cells and chemical hapten exposure. TCRdb re-derived calls from the RACE reads in MiXCR, one entry per CDR3 protein. There are under 130,000 distinct CDR3 sequences in the sample; less than 40% occur only once, and roughly 2.5% lies in the top ten. Time point given: patch test 3, about 24 weeks after DPC sensitization. Treatment: therapeutic diphenylcyclopropenone sensitization with weekly scalp DPC. Sequences were derived from whole blood, sampled in connection with sensitization to the hapten diphenylcyclopropenone (DPC). These receptors were taken from a man in his forties with alopecia areata. Some clones in this sample may be carry-over from other donors' samples.

This clonotype was counted only a few times. The gene calls are TRBV29-1 and TRBJ2-3; a possible D gene is TRBD1 (6 bases). Trimming left V 3 bases short and J 4 bases short, with 17 bases between. CDR3 size: 15 residues. Germline V lookup: CDR1 SQVTM, CDR2 ANQGSEA. The CDR3 region is CSVETGSQAADTQYF. The CDR3, as DNA: TGCAGCGTTGAGACAGGATCCCAGGCAGCAGATACGCAGTATTTT.

The table lists this clonotype with a few counts. The chain is built from TRBV4-2 and TRBJ2-7; 8 bases match TRBD2. The CDR3 spans 17 residues. V shed 1 base and J 4 bases; nucleotides not matched to a gene: 12. The germline CDR1 and CDR2 sequences are LGHNA and YNFKEQ. CDR3 nucleotide sequence: TGTGCCAGCAGCCAAGGCCGGAGTAGCGGGATAGTATACGAGCAGTACTTC. Amino acid sequence: CASSQGRSSGIVYEQYF.

This chain connects TRBV6-5 to TRBJ1-1, with D perhaps TRBD1 (6 bases). Germline V gene lookup returns CDR1 MNHEY and CDR2 SVGAGI. Trimming took 0 bases from V and 6 from J, leaving 14 bases between them. The CDR3 loop spans 15 amino acids. CDR3 bases: TGTGCCAGCAGTTACTCCCTGACAGGAGATTCTGAAGCTTTCTTT. Translating gives CASSYSLTGDSEAFF.

The gene calls are TRBV27 and TRBJ2-5, with 7 positions matching TRBD2. Germline V gene sequence: CDR1 MNHEY, CDR2 SMNVEV (reference sequence). With V trimmed by 5 bases and J by 2 bases, 8 bases remained unmatched. CDR3 length: 15 amino acids. In nucleotides, the CDR3 is TGTGCCAGCAGTCGCGGGGGTTCAGGTCAAGAGACCCAGTACTTC. Translating gives CASSRGGSGQETQYF.

The chain has TRBV6-2 or TRBV6-3 and TRBJ2-6; 15 bases line up with TRBD2. J was trimmed by 2 bases and V by 6 bases; bases with no gene match: 5. This CDR3 is 18 amino acids long. CDR1 is MNHEY, CDR2 SVGEGT, per germline. The CDR3: CASRPGLAGGAGANVLTF. The CDR3 nucleotides read TGTGCCAGCAGACCAGGACTAGCGGGAGGGGCTGGGGCCAACGTCCTGACTTTC.

The chain employs TRBV18 and TRBJ1-5, with no clear D. V was pared by 1 base and J by 1 base, with 8 bases between. This CDR3 is 15 amino acids long. The V gene's germline CDR1 is KGHSH and CDR2 LQKENI. DNA for the CDR3: TGTGCCAGCTCACCACGGGCAGACAGCAATCAGCCCCAGCATTTT. It encodes CASSPRADSNQPQHF.

J is TRBJ2-3 and V is TRBV7-2; D is unclear. The CDR3 length is 14 residues. The germline gives CDR1 SGHTA, CDR2 FQGNSA. V lost 3 bases, J lost 0 bases, and 7 bases lay in between. In nucleotides, the CDR3 is TGTGCCAGCAGCTTTCCCGGTAGCACAGATACGCAGTATTTT. Translating gives CASSFPGSTDTQYF.

This chain links TRBV20-1 with TRBJ1-4, with TRBD1 as a possible D gene (6 bases). Trimming shortened V by 6 bases and J by 8 bases, and 19 bases separated the two germline ends. There are 14 residues in the CDR3. Per the germline V gene, CDR1 is DFQATT and CDR2 is SNEGSKA (reference sequence). CDR3 sequence (DNA): TGCAGTGCCACAGAAATTAACCAGGGGGAAAAACTGTTTTTT. Protein: CSATEINQGEKLFF.

In nucleotides, the CDR3 is TGCGCCAGCAGCCGGACCGACAAGAACACTGAAGCTTTCTTT. This encodes CASSRTDKNTEAFF. This rearrangement joins TRBV4-3 to TRBJ1-1, with unresolved D. Between the trimmed V and J ends, which lost 4 bases and 1 base, there was a span of 10 bases. This CDR3 is built from 14 residues. Germline CDR1 reads LGHNA; CDR2 reads YSLEER.

J is TRBJ2-7 and V is TRBV7-2; 11 bases fit TRBD2. CDR1 and CDR2 from the germline V gene are SGHTA and FQGNSA. The CDR3 extends over 21 amino acids. V lost 4 bases, J lost 5 bases, and 25 bases stayed unmatched. CDR3 coding DNA: TGTGCCAGCAGCTATCCAGTTGTAATAGCGGGAGGGCCCGGCCGGGGACACGAGCAGTACTTC. Amino acids: CASSYPVVIAGGPGRGHEQYF.

The genes are TRBV11-2 and TRBJ2-7; no clear D. Trimming cost V 5 bases and J 1 base, with 15 bases left between them. CDR1 is SGHAT and CDR2 is FQNNGV in the germline V gene. The CDR3 sequence is 15 residues long. The CDR3 region has the DNA TGTGCCAGCAGCGCCACAGAGGCCATGTCCTACGAGCAGTACTTC. Translating gives CASSATEAMSYEQYF.

This clonotype appeared once. The chain recombines TRBV6-2 or TRBV6-3 with TRBJ2-3; possible D gene TRBD1, 6 bases. The CDR3 has 15 amino acids. Germline CDR1 and CDR2: MNHEY and SVGEGT. V gave up 6 bases and J gave up 3 bases, with 16 bases separating them. CDR3 DNA sequence: TGTGCCAGCAGGGCGGACAGTGCTTCTACAGATACGCAGTATTTT. Amino acids: CASRADSASTDTQYF.

This clonotype was seen a handful of times. The chain recombines TRBV6-2 or TRBV6-3 with TRBJ2-7; D is unclear. The CDR3 has 12 residues. The germline V gene has CDR1 MNHEY and CDR2 SVGEGT. Trimming took 5 bases from V and 6 from J, leaving 11 bases between them. The CDR3 protein is CASSPLGFEQYV. The CDR3 DNA sequence: TGTGCCAGCAGTCCTCTGGGGTTCGAGCAGTACGTC.

The chain uses TRBV14 and TRBJ2-2; D call uncertain. CDR3 length: 14 amino acids. With 4 bases removed from V and 0 bases from J, the gap between germline ends came to 6 bases. In germline, CDR1 is SGHDN, CDR2 FVKESK. The CDR3 DNA follows: TGTGCCAGCAGCCCTTTCGCGAACACCGGGGAGCTGTTTTTT. Its protein product is CASSPFANTGELFF.

This sequence joins TRBV3-1 and TRBJ2-2; no clear D gene. Germline loops: CDR1 LGHDT, CDR2 YNNKEL (reference sequence). The CDR3 has 11 residues. V was pared by 1 base and J by 7 bases, with 1 base between. This CDR3 is CASSQGGELFF. CDR3 bases: TGTGCCAGCAGCCAAGGCGGGGAGCTGTTTTTT.

The rearrangement uses TRBV7-8 and TRBJ2-5, with a possible D match to TRBD2 (6 bases). The CDR3 loop spans 16 amino acids. Germline loops: CDR1 SGHVS, CDR2 FQNEAQ. Trimming removed 3 bases from V and 1 base from J, with 15 bases in between. The CDR3 sequence: CASSFASVYSQETQYF. The CDR3, as DNA: TGTGCCAGCAGCTTTGCTAGCGTTTATAGCCAAGAGACCCAGTACTTC.

The chain uses TRBV21-1 and TRBJ1-4; the table names TRBD1, a call not compared with the DNA. TRBV21-1 has pseudogene status. The CDR3 loop spans 16 amino acids. CDR3 loop: CASSGYTGSTNEKLFF. The DNA of the CDR3 is TGTGCCAGCAGCGGCTACACAGGGTCCACTAATGAAAAACTGTTTTTT.

This clonotype was counted a few times. The rearrangement joins TRBV6-1 to TRBJ2-7; D is unresolved. Trimming took 1 base from V and 12 from J, leaving 10 bases between them. This CDR3 is built from 11 residues. The V gene's germline CDR1 is MNHNS and CDR2 SASEGT. The CDR3 is CASSEEFQLYV. Here the CDR3 DNA reads TGTGCCAGCAGTGAAGAGTTCCAGCTGTACGTC.

Only one count was recorded for this clonotype. The rearrangement uses TRBV2 and TRBJ2-4, with TRBD2 matching 9 bases. Losses at the gene ends were 8 bases for V and 0 bases for J; bases not matched to a gene: 5. CDR3 size: 15 residues. Germline V CDR1 and CDR2: SNHLY, FYNNEI. DNA of the CDR3: TGTGCCAGCCCCGCGGGGGGGCTAGCCAAAAACATTCAGTACTTC. Its translation is CASPAGGLAKNIQYF. The variable domain in full, with the rest retrieved from reference TRBV2 and TRBJ2-4, is EPEVTQTPSHQVTQMGQEVILRCVPISNHLYFYWYRQILGQKVEFLVSFYNNEISEKSEIFDDQFSVERPDGSNFTLKIRSTKLEDSAMYFCASPAGGLAKNIQYFGAGTRLSVL.

The V gene is TRBV20-1, the J gene TRBJ2-7, with 7 nucleotides matching TRBD1. Trimming removed 3 bases from V and 5 bases from J; junction bases left unmatched: 13. The CDR3 is 15 residues long. CDR1 and CDR2 (germline): DFQATT, SNEGSKA (reference sequence). CDR3 coding DNA: TGCAGTGCTAGGCTCGCAGGGGGAACGCCCCACGAGCAGTACGTC. This codes for CSARLAGGTPHEQYV.

The V gene is TRBV10-3, the J gene TRBJ2-4, with 8 bases matching TRBD2. The CDR3 is made up of 16 amino acids. Germline values: CDR1 ENHRY, CDR2 SYGVKD. Trimming cost V 6 bases and J 1 base; bases outside gene matches: 8. For the CDR3, the DNA is TGTGCCATCAGCCCGGGACTAGAGTTGGCCAAAAACATTCAGTACTTC. Protein sequence: CAISPGLELAKNIQYF.

This clonotype came up a few times. V and J are TRBV10-3 and TRBJ2-3; the match to TRBD2 covers 7 bases. The CDR3 is made up of 16 amino acids. CDR1 is ENHRY, CDR2 SYGVKD, per germline. V trimming: 5 bases; J trimming: 3 bases; junction bases outside the gene matches: 11. CDR3 in DNA: TGTGCCATCAGTCCCCAAGGACTAGAATCGACAGATACGCAGTATTTT. Encoded protein: CAISPQGLESTDTQYF.

This chain joins TRBV6-1 and TRBJ2-1; a weak D match, TRBD1 (5 bases). The CDR3 is 14 residues long. Trimming shortened V by 7 bases and J by 0 bases, and 10 bases separated the two germline ends. Germline values: CDR1 MNHNS, CDR2 SASEGT. Here the CDR3 DNA reads TGTGCCAGCATCGACAGAAGCTCCTACAATGAGCAGTTCTTC. Translated: CASIDRSSYNEQFF.

In this sample, this clonotype turned up a few times. The V and J genes are TRBV20-1 and TRBJ1-5; 8 nucleotides agree with TRBD1. V trimming: 5 bases; J trimming: 2 bases; junction bases outside the gene matches: 2. The CDR3 loop spans 13 amino acids. Germline CDR1 is DFQATT and CDR2 is SNEGSKA (reference sequence). CDR3 sequence: CSAETGGNQPQHF. The DNA for the CDR3 is TGCAGTGCTGAGACAGGGGGCAATCAGCCCCAGCATTTT.

This clonotype was counted a single time. The rearrangement links TRBV3-1 to TRBJ2-1; 9 nucleotides align to TRBD2. The CDR3 totals 16 residues. Germline V gene data show CDR1 as LGHDT and CDR2 as YNNKEL (reference sequence). V shed 0 bases and J 7 bases; nucleotides not matched to a gene: 7. The CDR3 region is CASSQEVAGVRNEQFF. CDR3 DNA: TGTGCCAGCAGCCAAGAGGTAGCGGGAGTTAGAAATGAGCAGTTCTTC.

The chain is built from TRBV11-1 and TRBJ1-1; TRBD1 matches at 7 bases. Trimming cost V 7 bases and J 1 base; bases outside gene matches: 9. CDR1 and CDR2 (germline): SGHAT, FQDESV (reference sequence). The CDR3 totals 15 residues. The CDR3 DNA reads TGTGCCAGCAAGGACGGACAGGTGGGGAACACTGAAGCTTTCTTT. Its translation is CASKDGQVGNTEAFF.